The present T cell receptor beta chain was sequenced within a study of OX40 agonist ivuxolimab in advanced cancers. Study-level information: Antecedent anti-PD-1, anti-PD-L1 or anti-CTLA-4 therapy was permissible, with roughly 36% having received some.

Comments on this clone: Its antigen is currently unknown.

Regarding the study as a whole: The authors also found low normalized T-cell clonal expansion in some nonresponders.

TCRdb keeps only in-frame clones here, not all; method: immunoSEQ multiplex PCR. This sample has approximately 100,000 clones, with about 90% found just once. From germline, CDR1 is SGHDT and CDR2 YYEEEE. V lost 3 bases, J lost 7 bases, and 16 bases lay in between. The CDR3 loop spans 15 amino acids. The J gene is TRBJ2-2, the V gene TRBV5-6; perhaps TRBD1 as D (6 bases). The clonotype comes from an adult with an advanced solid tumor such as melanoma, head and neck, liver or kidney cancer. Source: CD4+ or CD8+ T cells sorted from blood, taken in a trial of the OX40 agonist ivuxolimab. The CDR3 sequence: CASSSARGFGGELFF. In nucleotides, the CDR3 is TGTGCCAGCAGCTCGGCCAGGGGTTTCGGCGGGGAGCTGTTTTTT. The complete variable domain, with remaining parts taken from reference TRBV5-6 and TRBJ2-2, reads DAGVTQSPTHLIKTRGQQVTLRCSPKSGHDTVSWYQQALGQGPQFIFQYYEEEERQRGNFPDRFSGHQFPNYSSELNVNALLLGDSALYLCASSSARGFGGELFFGEGSRLTVL.